Listed below are T cell receptor beta chains from one sample, sequenced in a study of T-cell reconstitution after alpha-beta-depleted transplantation in children. TCRdb fed the PCR reads into MiXCR, producing one record per CDR3 protein. The sample has hundreds of thousands of distinct CDR3 sequences; less than 35% are singletons. The specimen was PBMCs from the stem cell graft donor, collected from the stem cell graft. These receptors all stem from a human donor who donated a stem cell graft to a child with aplastic anemia. The CDR3 runs from the conserved cysteine through the conserved F or W. D genes are given only for firm matches. The listing skips clone size in some rows; elsewhere it reads once, few, many or a size class.

d_call	v_call	clone_size	j_call	cdr3_nt	cdr3_aa
TRBD2	TRBV12-3/TRBV12-4	few	TRBJ2-3	TGTGCCAGCAGATACAGCGGGAGGGGCACAGATACGCAGTATTTT	CASRYSGRGTDTQYF
TRBD2	TRBV5-1	few	TRBJ2-1	TGCGCCAGCAGCTTGGCCCCGGCGGGAGGGGAGAATGAGCAGTTCTTC	CASSLAPAGGENEQFF
.	TRBV29-1	few	TRBJ2-7	TGCAGCGTTCTCTCAGGGAACCAGGCCTACGAGCAGTACTTC	CSVLSGNQAYEQYF
TRBD1	TRBV20-1	few	TRBJ2-5	TGCAGTGCTCCGGGACAGCCTACTCAAGAGACCCAGTACTTC	CSAPGQPTQETQYF
.	TRBV7-2	few	TRBJ1-2	TGTGCCAGCAGCTTAGCGTCGGGACAAAGTTCCGGCTACACCTTC	CASSLASGQSSGYTF
.	TRBV7-6	once	TRBJ2-2	TGTGCCAGCAGCCCTCTAGCAGGGACCACCGGGGAGCTGTTTTTT	CASSPLAGTTGELFF
.	TRBV30	few	TRBJ2-2	TGTGCCTGGAGTGTAAACAGCGTGTCGGGGGAGCTGTTTTTT	CAWSVNSVSGELFF
TRBD1	TRBV29-1	few	TRBJ2-5	TGCAGCGTTGATCGGACAGGGAGGAGAGAGACCCAGTACTTC	CSVDRTGRRETQYF
TRBD1	TRBV5-1	few	TRBJ2-7	TGCGCCAGCAGCGAGGGGACAGCTCGGCAGCAGTACTTC	CASSEGTARQQYF
TRBD2	TRBV20-1	.	TRBJ2-1	TGCAGTGCTAGAGGTACTAGCGGGAAAGGCAATGAGCAGTTCTTC	CSARGTSGKGNEQFF
TRBD1	TRBV20-1	few	TRBJ2-6	TGCAGTGCTAGAGACCCGGTTAGGGGGCATGGGGCCAACGTCCTGACTTTC	CSARDPVRGHGANVLTF
TRBD2	TRBV28	.	TRBJ2-7	TGTGCCAGCAGTCCTTCGACTAGCCTGGGTTACGAGCAGTACTTC	CASSPSTSLGYEQYF
.	TRBV7-2	.	TRBJ1-1	TGTGCCAGCAGCTTAGCGCTAGATACATCTGAAGCTTTCTTT	CASSLALDTSEAFF
.	TRBV20-1	many	TRBJ2-5	TGCAGTGCTAGAGGGGCCCCGGGTGCCCAAGAGACCCAGTACTTC	CSARGAPGAQETQYF
.	TRBV12-3/TRBV12-4	.	TRBJ2-2	TGTGCCAGCAGCTTTACAGGGCCCACCGGGGAGCTGTTTTTT	CASSFTGPTGELFF
TRBD1	TRBV30	few	TRBJ2-1	TGTGCCTGGAGGGGGACAGGGGTTTCCATGCAGTTCTTC	CAWRGTGVSMQFF
.	TRBV12-3/TRBV12-4	.	TRBJ1-2	TGTGCCAGCAGACCTCCCGGGGTGAACACTGGCTACACCTTC	CASRPPGVNTGYTF
.	TRBV7-2	few	TRBJ2-3	TGTGCCAGCAGCTTAGTAATAGGGGGGACAGATACGCAGTATTTT	CASSLVIGGTDTQYF
.	TRBV18	.	TRBJ1-1	TGTGCCAGCTCCCCGTGGGAGACTGAAGCTTTCTTT	CASSPWETEAFF
TRBD2	TRBV11-2	.	TRBJ2-5	TGTGCCAGCAGCTTTCAGCGACTAGCGGGAGCCCTGTACCAAGAGACCCAGTACTTC	CASSFQRLAGALYQETQYF
.	TRBV6-6	.	TRBJ2-7	TGTGCCAGCAGTTATTCGGAGGACTACGAGCAGTACTTC	CASSYSEDYEQYF
TRBD2	TRBV6-2/TRBV6-3	once	TRBJ2-1	TGTGCCAGCAGCCCCCTGGGGGCTAGCGGGAGCGGTGAGCAGTTCTTC	CASSPLGASGSGEQFF